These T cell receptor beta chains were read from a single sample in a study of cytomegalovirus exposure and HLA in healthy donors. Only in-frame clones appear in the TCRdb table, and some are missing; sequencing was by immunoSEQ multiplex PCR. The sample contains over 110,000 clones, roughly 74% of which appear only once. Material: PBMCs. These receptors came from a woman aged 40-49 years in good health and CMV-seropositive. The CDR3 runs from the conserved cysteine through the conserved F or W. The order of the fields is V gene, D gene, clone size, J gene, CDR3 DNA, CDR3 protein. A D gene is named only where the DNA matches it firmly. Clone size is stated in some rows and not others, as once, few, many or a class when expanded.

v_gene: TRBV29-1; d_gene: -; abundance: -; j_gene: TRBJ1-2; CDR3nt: TGCAGCGTTGAAGTGCGGTTAGTGGGTGGCTACACCTTC; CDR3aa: CSVEVRLVGGYTF
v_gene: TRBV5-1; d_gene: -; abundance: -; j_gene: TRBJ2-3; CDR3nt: TGCGCCAGCAGCCCCACTGGGGGGGATACGCAGTATTTT; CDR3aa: CASSPTGGDTQYF
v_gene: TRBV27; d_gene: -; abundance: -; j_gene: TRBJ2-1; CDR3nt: TGTGCCAGCAGTTCCCCCGGGAATGAGCAGTTCTTC; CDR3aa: CASSSPGNEQFF
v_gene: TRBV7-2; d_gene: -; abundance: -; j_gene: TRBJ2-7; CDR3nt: TGTGCCAGCAGCTTAGCCGGGATGGTGAACTACGAGCAGTACTTC; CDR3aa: CASSLAGMVNYEQYF
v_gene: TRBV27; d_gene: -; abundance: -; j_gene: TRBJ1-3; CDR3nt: TGTGCCAGCAGTCCTGGGACACCCTCTGGAAACACCATATATTTT; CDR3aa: CASSPGTPSGNTIYF
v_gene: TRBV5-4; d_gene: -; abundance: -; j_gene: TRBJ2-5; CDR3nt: TGTGCCAGCAGCTTGGACCGGACTTTACAAGAGACCCAGTACTTC; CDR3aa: CASSLDRTLQETQYF
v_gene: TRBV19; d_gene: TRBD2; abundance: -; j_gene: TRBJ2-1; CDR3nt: TGTGCCAGTAGGTCCCGGGGGGATGAGCAGTTCTTC; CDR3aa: CASRSRGDEQFF
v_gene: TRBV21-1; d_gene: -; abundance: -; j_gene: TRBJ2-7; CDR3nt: TGTGCCAGCAGCAAAAGAGACCGTAGGAGCTCCTACGAGCAGTACTTC; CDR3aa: CASSKRDRRSSYEQYF
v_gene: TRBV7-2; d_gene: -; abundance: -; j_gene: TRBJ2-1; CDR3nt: TGTGCCAGCAGCTTAGTTCCAGGTCCCAATGAGCAGTTCTTC; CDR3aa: CASSLVPGPNEQFF
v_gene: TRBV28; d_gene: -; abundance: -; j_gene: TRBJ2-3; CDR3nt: TGTGCCAGCTGCAGTCGTGATACGCAGTATTTT; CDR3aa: CASCSRDTQYF
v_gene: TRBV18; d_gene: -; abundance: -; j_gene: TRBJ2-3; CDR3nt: TGTGCCAGCTCACCACAGCTCACAGATACGCAGTATTTT; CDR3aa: CASSPQLTDTQYF
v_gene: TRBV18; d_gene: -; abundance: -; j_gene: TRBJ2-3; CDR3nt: TGTGCCAGCTCACCTCCCCAGGGGCTAGGAGATACGCAGTATTTT; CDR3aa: CASSPPQGLGDTQYF
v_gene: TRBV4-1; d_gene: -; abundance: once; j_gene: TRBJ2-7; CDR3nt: TGCGCCAGCAGCCAAGTGGTCACCACCATCTACGAGCAGTACTTC; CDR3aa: CASSQVVTTIYEQYF
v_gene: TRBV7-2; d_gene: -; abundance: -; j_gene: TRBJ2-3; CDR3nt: TGTGCCAGCAGCTTATTATTGGCAGGGGTTAGCACAGATACGCAGTATTTT; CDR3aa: CASSLLLAGVSTDTQYF
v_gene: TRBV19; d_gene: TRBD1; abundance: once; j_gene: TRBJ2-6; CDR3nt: TGTGCCAGTACCCCCCTGGACAGGGGTTCTGGGGCCAACGTCCTGACTTTC; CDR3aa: CASTPLDRGSGANVLTF
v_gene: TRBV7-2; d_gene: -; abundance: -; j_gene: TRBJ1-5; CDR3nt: TGTGCCAGCAGCTTATCATGGCAGGTTAATCAGCCCCAGCATTTT; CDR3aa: CASSLSWQVNQPQHF
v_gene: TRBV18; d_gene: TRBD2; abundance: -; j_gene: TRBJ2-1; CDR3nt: TGTGCCAGCTCACCCGGACTAGCGGCCTACAATGAGCAGTTCTTC; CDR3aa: CASSPGLAAYNEQFF
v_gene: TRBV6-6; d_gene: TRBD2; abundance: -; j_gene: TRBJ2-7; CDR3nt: TGTGCCAGCAGTTACTCTAGCGGGAGCTCCTACGAGCAGTACTTC; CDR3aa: CASSYSSGSSYEQYF
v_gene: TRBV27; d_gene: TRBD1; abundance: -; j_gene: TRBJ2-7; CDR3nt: TGTGCCAGCAGTTTTGGGGGACAGGGTGGGGCATACGAGCAGTACTTC; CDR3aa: CASSFGGQGGAYEQYF
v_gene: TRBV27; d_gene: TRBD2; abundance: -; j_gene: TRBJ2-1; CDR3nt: TGTGCCAGCAGTCTCACCGGACTAGCGGGAGAGGGTGAGCAGTTCTTC; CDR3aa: CASSLTGLAGEGEQFF
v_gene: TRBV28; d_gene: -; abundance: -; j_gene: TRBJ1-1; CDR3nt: TGTGCCAGCAGTTTAAATAGGGGCGCAGCTTTCTTT; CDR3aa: CASSLNRGAAFF
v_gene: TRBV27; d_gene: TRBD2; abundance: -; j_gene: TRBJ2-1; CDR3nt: TGTGCCAGCAGTACTCTAGCGGGAGGACCAAACAATGAGCAGTTCTTC; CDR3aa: CASSTLAGGPNNEQFF
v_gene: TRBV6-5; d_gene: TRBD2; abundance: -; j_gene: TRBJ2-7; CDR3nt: TGTGCCAGCAGTGGTAGCGGGAGCTCCTACGAGCAGTACTTC; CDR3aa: CASSGSGSSYEQYF
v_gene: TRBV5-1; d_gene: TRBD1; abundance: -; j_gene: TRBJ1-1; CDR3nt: TGCGCCAGCAGCAGGGTGGGACAGGGGACTGAAGCTTTCTTT; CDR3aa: CASSRVGQGTEAFF
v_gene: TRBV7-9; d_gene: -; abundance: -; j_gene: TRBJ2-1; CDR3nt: TGTGCCAGCAGCTTAGCGCTGATAGCAAATGAGCAGTTCTTC; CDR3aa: CASSLALIANEQFF
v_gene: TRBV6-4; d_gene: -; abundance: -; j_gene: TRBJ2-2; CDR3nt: TGTGCCAGCAGTGGTCTCCCTATGAACACCGGGGAGCTGTTTTTT; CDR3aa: CASSGLPMNTGELFF
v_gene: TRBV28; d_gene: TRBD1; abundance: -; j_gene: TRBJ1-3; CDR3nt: TGTGCCAGCGCTCCCATGGGACAGGGAGCCATCTCTGGAAACACCATATATTTT; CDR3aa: CASAPMGQGAISGNTIYF
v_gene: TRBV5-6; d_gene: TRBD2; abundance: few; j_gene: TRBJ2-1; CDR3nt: TGTGCCAGCAGCAAACGACTAGCGGGAGGAACTGAGCAGTTCTTC; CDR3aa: CASSKRLAGGTEQFF
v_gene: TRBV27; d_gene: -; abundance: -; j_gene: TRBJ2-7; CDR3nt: TGTGCCAGCAGTTTTAGAGGGGGTCACGAGCAGTACTTC; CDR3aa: CASSFRGGHEQYF
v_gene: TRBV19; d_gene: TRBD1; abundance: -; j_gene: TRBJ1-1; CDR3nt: TGTGCCAGGGGCCTGACAGGGGATACTGAAGCTTTCTTT; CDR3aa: CARGLTGDTEAFF
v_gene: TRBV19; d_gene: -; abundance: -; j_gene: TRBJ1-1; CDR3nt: TGTGCCAGTAAGAGGGACACTGAAGCTTTCTTT; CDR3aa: CASKRDTEAFF
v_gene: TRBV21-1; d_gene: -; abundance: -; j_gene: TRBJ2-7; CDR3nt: TGTGCCAGCAGCAAAGCTCCATATTCAGTGTCCTACGAGCAGTACTTC; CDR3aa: CASSKAPYSVSYEQYF
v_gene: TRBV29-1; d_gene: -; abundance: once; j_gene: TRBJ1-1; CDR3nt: TGCAGCGTGGCCGGGATGGGATCATCCGAAGCTTTCTTT; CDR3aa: CSVAGMGSSEAFF
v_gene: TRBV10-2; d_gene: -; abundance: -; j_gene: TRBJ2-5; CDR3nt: TGCGCCAGCACCCCGACCGGGGACCAAGAGACCCAGTACTTC; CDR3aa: CASTPTGDQETQYF
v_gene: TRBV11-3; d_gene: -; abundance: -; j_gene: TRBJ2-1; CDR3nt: TGTGCCAGCAGCTCAGGTAGGCCTACATACAATGAGCAGTTCTTC; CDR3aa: CASSSGRPTYNEQFF
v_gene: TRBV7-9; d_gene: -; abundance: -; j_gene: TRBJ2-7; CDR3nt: TGTGCCAGCAGCTTATCCGGGAAAGACTACGAGCAGTACTTC; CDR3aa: CASSLSGKDYEQYF
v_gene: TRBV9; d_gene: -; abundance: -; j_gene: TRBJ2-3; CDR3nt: TGTGCCAGCAGCGTAGCCACAGGCGGGACTAGCACAGATACGCAGTATTTT; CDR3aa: CASSVATGGTSTDTQYF
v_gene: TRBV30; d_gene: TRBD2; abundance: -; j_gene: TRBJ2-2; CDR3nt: TGTGCCTGGGGACTAGCGGGAGGAAGGGGCGGGGAGCTGTTTTTT; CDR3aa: CAWGLAGGRGGELFF
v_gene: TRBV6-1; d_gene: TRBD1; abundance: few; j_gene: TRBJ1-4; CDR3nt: TGTGCCAGCAGTGAACTTGCCGGGACAGGGTTAGAAAAACTGTTTTTT; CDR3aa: CASSELAGTGLEKLFF